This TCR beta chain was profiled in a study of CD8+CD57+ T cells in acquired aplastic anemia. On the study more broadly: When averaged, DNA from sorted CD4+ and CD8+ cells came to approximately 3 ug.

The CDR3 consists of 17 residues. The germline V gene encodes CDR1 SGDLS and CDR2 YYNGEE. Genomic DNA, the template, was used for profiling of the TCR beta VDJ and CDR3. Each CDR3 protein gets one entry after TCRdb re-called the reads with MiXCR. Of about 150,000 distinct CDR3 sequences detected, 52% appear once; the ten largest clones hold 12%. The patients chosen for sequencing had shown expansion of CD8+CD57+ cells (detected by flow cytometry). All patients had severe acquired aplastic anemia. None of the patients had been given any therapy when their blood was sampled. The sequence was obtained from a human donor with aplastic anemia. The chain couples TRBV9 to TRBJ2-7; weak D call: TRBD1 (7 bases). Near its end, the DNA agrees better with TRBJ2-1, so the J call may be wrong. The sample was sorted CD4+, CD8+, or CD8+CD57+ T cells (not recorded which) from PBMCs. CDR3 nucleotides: TGTGCCAGCAGCCCCCGCCGGGGGACAGTGGCCTACAATGAGCAGTTCTTC. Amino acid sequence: CASSPRRGTVAYNEQFF.